Given below is one T cell receptor beta chain in context. As yet, its antigen is unknown. The test was conducted at deep level. The repertoire was sequenced with immunoSEQ multiplex PCR; TCRdb's copy has only in-frame clones and lacks some. This sample has a few million clones, with around 92% found just once. The entry originates in a study of shared clonotypes between healthy human individuals. Across the study: Each donor's CD8 memory used one plate, CD8 naive two, each CD4 subset three.

The study's findings and limits: At large depth, rarefaction still showed sorted-subset sequencing to be incomplete.

Donors comprised healthy HIV-negative adults lacking recent acute infections or vaccinations. The sequence derives from a young man in good health. Some clones in this sample may be carry-over from other donors' samples. The sample was naive CD4+ T cells from PBMCs. The subset is: CD45RA+ positively selected.

The chain's CDR3 is CASSRRSGTGAEKLFF. The CDR3 DNA reads as TGTGCCAGCTCACGAAGGTCGGGGACAGGGGCGGAAAAACTGTTTTTT. The chain employs TRBV18 and TRBJ1-4, with 10 bases fitting TRBD1. V lost 4 bases, J lost 8 bases, and 10 bases stayed unmatched. CDR3 size: 16 residues. Germline V gene data show CDR1 as KGHSH and CDR2 as LQKENI.